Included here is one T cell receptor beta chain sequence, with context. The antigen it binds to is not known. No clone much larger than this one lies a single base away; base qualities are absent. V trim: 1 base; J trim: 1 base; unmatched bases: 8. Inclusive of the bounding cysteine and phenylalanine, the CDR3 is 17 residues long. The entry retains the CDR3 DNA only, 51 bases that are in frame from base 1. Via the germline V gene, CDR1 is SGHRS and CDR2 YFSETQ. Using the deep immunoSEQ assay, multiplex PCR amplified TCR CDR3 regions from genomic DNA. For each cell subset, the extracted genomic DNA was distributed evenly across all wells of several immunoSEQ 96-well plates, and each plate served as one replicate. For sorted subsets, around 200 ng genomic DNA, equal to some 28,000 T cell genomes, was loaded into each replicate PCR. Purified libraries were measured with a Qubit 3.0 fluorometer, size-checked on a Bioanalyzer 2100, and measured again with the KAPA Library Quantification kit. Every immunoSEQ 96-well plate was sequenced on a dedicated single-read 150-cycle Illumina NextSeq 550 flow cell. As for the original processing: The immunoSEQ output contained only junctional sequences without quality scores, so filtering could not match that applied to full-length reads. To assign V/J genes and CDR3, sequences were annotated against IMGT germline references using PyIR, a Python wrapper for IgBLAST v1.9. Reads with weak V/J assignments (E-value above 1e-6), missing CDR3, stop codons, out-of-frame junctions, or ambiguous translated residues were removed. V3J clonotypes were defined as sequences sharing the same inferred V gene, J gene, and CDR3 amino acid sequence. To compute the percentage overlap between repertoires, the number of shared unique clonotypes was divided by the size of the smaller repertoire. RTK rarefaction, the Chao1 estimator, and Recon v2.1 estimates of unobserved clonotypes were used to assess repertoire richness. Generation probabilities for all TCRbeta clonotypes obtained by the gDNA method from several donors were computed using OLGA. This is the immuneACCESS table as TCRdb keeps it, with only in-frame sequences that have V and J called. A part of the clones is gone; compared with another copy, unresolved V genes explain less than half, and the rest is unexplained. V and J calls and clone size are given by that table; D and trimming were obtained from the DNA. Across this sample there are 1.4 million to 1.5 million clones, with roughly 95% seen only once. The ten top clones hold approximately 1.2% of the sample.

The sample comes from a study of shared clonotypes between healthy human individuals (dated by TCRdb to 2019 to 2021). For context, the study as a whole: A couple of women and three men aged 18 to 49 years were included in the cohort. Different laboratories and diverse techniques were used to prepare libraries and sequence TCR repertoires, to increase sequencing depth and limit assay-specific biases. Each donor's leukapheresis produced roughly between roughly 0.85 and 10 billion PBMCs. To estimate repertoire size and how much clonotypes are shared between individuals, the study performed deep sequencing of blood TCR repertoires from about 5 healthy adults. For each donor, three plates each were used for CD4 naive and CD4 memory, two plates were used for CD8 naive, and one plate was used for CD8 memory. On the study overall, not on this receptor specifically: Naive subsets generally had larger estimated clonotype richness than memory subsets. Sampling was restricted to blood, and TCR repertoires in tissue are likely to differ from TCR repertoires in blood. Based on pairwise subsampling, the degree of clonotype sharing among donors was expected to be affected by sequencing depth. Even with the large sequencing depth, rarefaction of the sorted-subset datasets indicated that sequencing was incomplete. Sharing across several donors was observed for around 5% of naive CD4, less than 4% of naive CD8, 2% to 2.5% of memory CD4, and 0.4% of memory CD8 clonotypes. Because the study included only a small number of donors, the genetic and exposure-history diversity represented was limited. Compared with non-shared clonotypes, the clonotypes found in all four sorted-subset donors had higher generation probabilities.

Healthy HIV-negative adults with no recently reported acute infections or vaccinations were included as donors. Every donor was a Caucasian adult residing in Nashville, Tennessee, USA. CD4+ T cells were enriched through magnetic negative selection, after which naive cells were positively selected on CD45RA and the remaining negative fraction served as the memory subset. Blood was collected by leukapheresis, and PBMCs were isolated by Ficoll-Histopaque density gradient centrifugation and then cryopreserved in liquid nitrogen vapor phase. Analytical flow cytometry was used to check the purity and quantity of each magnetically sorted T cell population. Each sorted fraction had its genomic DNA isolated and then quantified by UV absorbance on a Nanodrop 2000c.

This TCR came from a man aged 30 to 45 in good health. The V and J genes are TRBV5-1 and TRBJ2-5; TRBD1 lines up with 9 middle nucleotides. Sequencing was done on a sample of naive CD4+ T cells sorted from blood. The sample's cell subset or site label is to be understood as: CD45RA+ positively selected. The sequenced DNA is TGCGCCAGCAGCTTGTTAGGACAGGGGTTATCCCAAGAGACCCAGTACTTC. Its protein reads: CASSLLGQGLSQETQYF.